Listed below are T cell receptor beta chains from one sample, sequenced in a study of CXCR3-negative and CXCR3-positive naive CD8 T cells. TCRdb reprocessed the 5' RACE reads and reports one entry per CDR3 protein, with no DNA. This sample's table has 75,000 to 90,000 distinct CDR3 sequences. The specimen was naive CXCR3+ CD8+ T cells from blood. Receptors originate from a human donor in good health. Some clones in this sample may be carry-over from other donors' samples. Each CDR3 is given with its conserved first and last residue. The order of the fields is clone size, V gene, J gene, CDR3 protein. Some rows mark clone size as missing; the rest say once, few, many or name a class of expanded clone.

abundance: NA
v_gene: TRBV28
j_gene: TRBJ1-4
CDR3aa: CASSPDTGDNEKLFF

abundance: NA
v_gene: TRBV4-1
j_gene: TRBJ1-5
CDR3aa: CASSTSTNQPQHF

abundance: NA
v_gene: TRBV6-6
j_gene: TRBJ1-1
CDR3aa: CASRYGTTGHTEAFF

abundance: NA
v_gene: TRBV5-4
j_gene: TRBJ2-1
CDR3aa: CASSPWPNEQFF

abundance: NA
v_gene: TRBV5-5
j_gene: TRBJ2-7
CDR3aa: CASSINPTGRLAGRLPYEQYF

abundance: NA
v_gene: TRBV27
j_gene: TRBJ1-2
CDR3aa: CASSFSTGGTIGYTF

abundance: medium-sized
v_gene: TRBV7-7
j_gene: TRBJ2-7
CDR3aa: CASSPGQGYEQYF

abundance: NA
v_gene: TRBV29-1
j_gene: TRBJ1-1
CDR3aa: CSVEDGGGTEAFF

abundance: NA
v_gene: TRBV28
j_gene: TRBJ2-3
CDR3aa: CASSFLRDRDGDGTDTQYF

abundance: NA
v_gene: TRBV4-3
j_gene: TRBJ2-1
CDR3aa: CASSQDGGSYNEQFF

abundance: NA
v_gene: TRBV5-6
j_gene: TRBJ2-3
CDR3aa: CASSLAAGRTSTDTQYF

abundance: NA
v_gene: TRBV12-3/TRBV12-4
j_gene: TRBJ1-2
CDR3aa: CASSSPGRDIYGYTF

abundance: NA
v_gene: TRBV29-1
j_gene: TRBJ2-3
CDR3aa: CSGQGGGADTQYF

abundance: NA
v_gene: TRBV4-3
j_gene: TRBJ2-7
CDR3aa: CASSQAGTGIAYEQYF

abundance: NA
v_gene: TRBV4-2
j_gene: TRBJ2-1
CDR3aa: CASSPLPSPGLGSYNEQFF

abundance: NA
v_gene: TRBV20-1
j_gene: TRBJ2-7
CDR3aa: CSARDMDSSYEQYF

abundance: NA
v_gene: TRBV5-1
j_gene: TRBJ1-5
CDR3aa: CASSSTGEGNQPQHF

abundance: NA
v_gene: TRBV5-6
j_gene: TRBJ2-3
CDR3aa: CASRGLKDTQYF

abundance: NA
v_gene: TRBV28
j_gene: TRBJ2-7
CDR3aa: CASSQEGTGKSYEQYF

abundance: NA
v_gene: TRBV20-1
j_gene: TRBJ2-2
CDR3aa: CSAPGLAGGPFGNGELFF

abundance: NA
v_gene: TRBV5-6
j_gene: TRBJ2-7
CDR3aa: CASSFGTGREPYF

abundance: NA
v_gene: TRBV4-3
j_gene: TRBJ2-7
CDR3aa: CASSQGRENAYEQYF

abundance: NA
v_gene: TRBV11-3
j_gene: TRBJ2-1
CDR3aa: CASSLGTTEQFF

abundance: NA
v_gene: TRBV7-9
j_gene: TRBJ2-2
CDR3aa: CASSSPDRITGELFF

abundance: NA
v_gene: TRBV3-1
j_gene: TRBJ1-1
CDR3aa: CASSQDEGMNTEAFF

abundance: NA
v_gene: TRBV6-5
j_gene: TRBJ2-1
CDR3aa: CASRDRASFNEQFF

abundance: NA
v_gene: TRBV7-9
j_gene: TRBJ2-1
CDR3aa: CASSLGDNYNEQFF

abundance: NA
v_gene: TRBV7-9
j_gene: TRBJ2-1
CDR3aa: CASSLDLAAYNEQFF

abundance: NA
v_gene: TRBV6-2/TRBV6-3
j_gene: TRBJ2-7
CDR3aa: CASSYRGNEQYF

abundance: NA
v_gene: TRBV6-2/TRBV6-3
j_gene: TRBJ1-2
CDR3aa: CASSYVPLRGLAWGYTF

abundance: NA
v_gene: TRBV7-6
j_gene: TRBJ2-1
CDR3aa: CASSLGGTSGNNEQFF

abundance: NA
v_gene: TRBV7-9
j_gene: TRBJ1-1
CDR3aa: CASSFLGDGLNTEAFF

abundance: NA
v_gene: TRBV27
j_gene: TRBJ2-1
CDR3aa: CASSPLGVDNEQFF

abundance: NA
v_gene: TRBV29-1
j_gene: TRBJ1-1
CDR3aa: CSVENRQANTEAFF

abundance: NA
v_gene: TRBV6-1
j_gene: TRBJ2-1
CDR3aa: CASIETSGGATYNEQFF

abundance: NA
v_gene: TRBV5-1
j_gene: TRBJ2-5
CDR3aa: CASSANQETQYF

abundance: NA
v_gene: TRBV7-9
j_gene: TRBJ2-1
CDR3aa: CASSQAIGRGGIYNEQFF

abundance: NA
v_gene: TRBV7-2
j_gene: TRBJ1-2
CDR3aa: CASSPPPGTGNYGYTF

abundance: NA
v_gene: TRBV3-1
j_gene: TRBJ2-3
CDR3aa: CASSLSAQGASTDTQYF

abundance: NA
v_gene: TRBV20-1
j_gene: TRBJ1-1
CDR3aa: CSARRRGTGTETEAFF

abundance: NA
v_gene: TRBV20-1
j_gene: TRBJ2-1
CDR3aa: CSARSITGPPYNEQFF

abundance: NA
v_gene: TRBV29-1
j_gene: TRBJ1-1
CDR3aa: CSVQGIGRTEAFF

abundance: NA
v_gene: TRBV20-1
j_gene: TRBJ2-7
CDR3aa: CSAGVPGQEYEQYF

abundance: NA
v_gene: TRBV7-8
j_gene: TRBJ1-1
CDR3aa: CASSPRTESTEAFF